Listed below are T cell receptor beta chains from one sample, sequenced in a study of neoadjuvant anti-PD-1 for oral cavity cancer. Clones were read by immunoSEQ multiplex PCR, and TCRdb kept only the in-frame ones, dropping some. Counted here are just under 70,000 clones, 70% to 90% occurring once; the ten biggest clones make up about 3.7%. The sample was PBMCs, taken after nivolumab (anti-PD-1) treatment. These receptors were obtained from a person aged 40-85 years with oral cavity squamous cell carcinoma. The CDR3 runs from the conserved cysteine through the conserved F or W. Each record gives: D gene, V gene, J gene, clone size, CDR3 DNA, CDR3 protein. D genes are given only for firm matches. Not every row has a clone size; where given, it reads once, few, many or a size class.

>.|TRBV4-1|TRBJ2-2|.
TGCGCCAGCAGCCAAGAGGGGGCCCCGGGAAGGAACACCGGGGAGCTGTTTTTT
CASSQEGAPGRNTGELFF
>.|TRBV2|TRBJ1-4|.
TGTGCCAGCGGGGACGGACTAAATGAAAAACTGTTTTTT
CASGDGLNEKLFF
>.|TRBV7-9|TRBJ2-1|.
TGTGCCAGCAGCCGAGACTGGCGGGGTCCCAATGAGCAGTTCTTC
CASSRDWRGPNEQFF
>TRBD2|TRBV7-8|TRBJ2-7|.
TGTGCCAGCAGCTCCTTAGCGGGAGCTGCGGGAGAGCAGTACTTC
CASSSLAGAAGEQYF
>.|TRBV7-2|TRBJ2-2|.
TGTGCCAGCAGCTCCTTCCGGGACACGGTATCCGGGGAGCTGTTTTTT
CASSSFRDTVSGELFF
>.|TRBV10-1|TRBJ2-2|few
TGCGCCACGAAGGGGTCTACCGGGGAGCTGTTTTTT
CATKGSTGELFF
>.|TRBV6-5|TRBJ1-3|.
TGTGCCAGCAGTTACTCGGTGACGGGTGGAAACACCATATATTTT
CASSYSVTGGNTIYF
>.|TRBV5-6|TRBJ2-3|.
TGTGCCAGCAGCCTAGGGACTGCCGCAGATACGCAGTATTTT
CASSLGTAADTQYF
>.|TRBV7-6|TRBJ2-5|.
TGTGCCAGCAGCTTAGCGCGCACCGCCCAGGGAGAGACCCAGTACTTC
CASSLARTAQGETQYF
>.|TRBV7-6|TRBJ2-5|.
TGTGCCAGCAGCTTAGCCCCCCCACCTCAAGAGACCCAGTACTTC
CASSLAPPPQETQYF
>TRBD2|TRBV11-2|TRBJ2-4|.
TGTGCCAGCAGCTTATCGGTAGCGGGGTTGCAGTACTTC
CASSLSVAGLQYF
>.|TRBV11-2|TRBJ2-7|once
TGTGCCAGCAGCTATCGAGTGGTTACTAGTACCTACGAGCAGTACTTC
CASSYRVVTSTYEQYF
>.|TRBV5-1|TRBJ1-4|.
TGCGCCAGCAGCCTAGGACAGTTTGGAGAAAAACTGTTTTTT
CASSLGQFGEKLFF
>.|TRBV27|TRBJ2-7|.
TGTGCCAGCAGTCCGACCTGGGGCCCCTACGAGCAGTACTTC
CASSPTWGPYEQYF
>.|TRBV6-5|TRBJ1-5|.
TGTGCCAGCAGTTCTGACGGCTGCCAGCCCCAGCATTTT
CASSSDGCQPQHF
>TRBD2|TRBV7-6|TRBJ2-1|.
TGTGCCAGCACTCCACCTCACGGGACTAGCGGGACATACAATGAGCAGTTCTTC
CASTPPHGTSGTYNEQFF
>.|TRBV5-4|TRBJ2-2|.
TGTGCCAGCAGCTTAGACGGGGAGCTGTTTTTT
CASSLDGELFF
>TRBD2|TRBV4-1|TRBJ2-3|.
TGCGCCAGCAGCCAAGAAGGGACGGGAGGGCCCGCAGATACGCAGTATTTT
CASSQEGTGGPADTQYF
>.|TRBV2|TRBJ2-7|.
TGTGCCAGCAGTGAGGTGAATCAGGAGCAGTACTTC
CASSEVNQEQYF
>.|TRBV6-5|TRBJ1-1|.
TGTGCCAGCAGTTCCAATTCCAGGGGATGGTCCACTGAAGCTTTCTTT
CASSSNSRGWSTEAFF
>.|TRBV9|TRBJ2-3|.
TGTGCCAGCAGCGTTCTTTCCACAGATACGCAGTATTTT
CASSVLSTDTQYF
>TRBD2|TRBV7-3|TRBJ2-5|once
TGTGCCAGCAGCTACATAGCGGGACAAGAGACCCAGTACTTC
CASSYIAGQETQYF
>TRBD1|TRBV5-1|TRBJ1-4|.
TGCGCCAGCAGCCAACGCGGGCAGGGGGCTGAAAAACTGTTTTTT
CASSQRGQGAEKLFF
>.|TRBV29-1|TRBJ1-3|.
TGCAGCGTTGATGAGGGAGCTGGAAACACCATATATTTT
CSVDEGAGNTIYF
>TRBD2|TRBV18|TRBJ2-3|few
TGTGCCAGCTCACTGAGCGGGAGCAGGGATACGCAGTATTTT
CASSLSGSRDTQYF
>.|TRBV2|TRBJ2-7|.
TGTGCCAGCAGTGACAGCACCTACGAGCAGTACTTC
CASSDSTYEQYF
>.|TRBV5-1|TRBJ1-1|.
TGCGCCAGCAGCATGTCACAGGGAAACACTGAAGCTTTCTTT
CASSMSQGNTEAFF
>.|TRBV6-5|TRBJ2-7|once
TGTGCCAGCAGCCTGACGATCGGAGCGGGCGAGCAGTACTTC
CASSLTIGAGEQYF
>.|TRBV6-5|TRBJ2-5|.
TGTGCCAGCAGTTACTCCCCCCAGGGAGAGACCCAGTACTTC
CASSYSPQGETQYF
>TRBD1|TRBV27|TRBJ2-1|.
TGTGCCAGCAGTTTAGGGACAGGGGTCCACAATGAGCAGTTCTTC
CASSLGTGVHNEQFF
>TRBD1|TRBV27|TRBJ1-5|.
TGTGCCAGCAGTCAGGGGGCGGTTAGCAATCAGCCCCAGCATTTT
CASSQGAVSNQPQHF
>.|TRBV7-8|TRBJ2-7|.
TGTGCCAGCAGCTTGGTAGCGGGACAGCCCTACGAGCAGTACTTC
CASSLVAGQPYEQYF
>.|TRBV6-6|TRBJ2-5|once
TGTGCCAGCAGCACCGACCGGGAGACCCAGTACTTC
CASSTDRETQYF
>.|TRBV30|TRBJ1-5|.
TGTGCCTGGGCAAACAGTGCAAATCAGCCCCAGCATTTT
CAWANSANQPQHF
>.|TRBV29-1|TRBJ2-7|.
TGCAGCGTGGAGGGGAGCTCCTACGAGCAGTACTTC
CSVEGSSYEQYF
>TRBD2|TRBV5-1|TRBJ2-5|.
TGCGCCAGCAGCTTGAATAGCGGGAGGGAGACCCAGTACTTC
CASSLNSGRETQYF
>TRBD1|TRBV15|TRBJ2-7|.
TGTGCCACCAGCAGCGCGCCGACAGGGGGCTCGCACGAGCAGTACTTC
CATSSAPTGGSHEQYF
>TRBD1|TRBV11-2|TRBJ2-5|.
TGTGCCAGCAGCCTGAACACAGGGGAAGAGACCCAGTACTTC
CASSLNTGEETQYF
>.|TRBV5-6|TRBJ1-5|.
TGTGCCAGCAGCTTGAGACAGACCCGAATATATAGCAATCAGCCCCAGCATTTT
CASSLRQTRIYSNQPQHF
>.|TRBV6-1|TRBJ2-7|.
TGTGCCAGCAGTGAAGAACAGGGTAGGTTCTACGAGCAGTACTTC
CASSEEQGRFYEQYF
>.|TRBV7-2|TRBJ2-7|.
TGTGCCAGCAGCTTAGCGTCGGGGTCTCTTGGGTCCGAGCAGTACTTC
CASSLASGSLGSEQYF
>TRBD1|TRBV30|TRBJ1-1|.
TGTGCCTGGGACAGGGTCGGCACTGAAGCTTTCTTT
CAWDRVGTEAFF
>.|TRBV6-6|TRBJ2-3|.
TGTGCCAGCAGTTCGACAACTGGTACGCAGTATTTT
CASSSTTGTQYF
>.|TRBV7-9|TRBJ2-2|.
TGTGCCAGCAGCCTCCGGACAGAAAACACCGGGGAGCTGTTTTTT
CASSLRTENTGELFF
>.|TRBV19|TRBJ2-7|once
TGTGCCAGTAGTATAGCAGCTTCTTCCGAGTACGAGCAGTACTTC
CASSIAASSEYEQYF
>TRBD2|TRBV7-3|TRBJ2-1|.
TGTGCCAGCAGCTTAACAGGACTAGCGGGATCGGGTGAGCAGTTCTTC
CASSLTGLAGSGEQFF
>.|TRBV7-9|TRBJ2-4|.
TGTGCCAGCAGCCTCAGCGGGAACATTCAGTACTTC
CASSLSGNIQYF
>.|TRBV9|TRBJ2-2|.
TGTGCCAGCAGCGTAGCGGGGATCTCCGGGGAGCTGTTTTTT
CASSVAGISGELFF
>.|TRBV10-3|TRBJ2-3|.
TGTGCCATCAGTGAGTCGGGAGTTGACAGCACAGATACGCAGTATTTT
CAISESGVDSTDTQYF
>TRBD2|TRBV2|TRBJ2-1|.
TGTGCCAGCAGTGCGACTAGCGGAGCCTACAATGAGCAGTTCTTC
CASSATSGAYNEQFF
>TRBD2|TRBV6-4|TRBJ2-3|.
TGTGCCAGCCAGATTTCGGCGGGAGGAATAGATACGCAGTATTTT
CASQISAGGIDTQYF
>.|TRBV28|TRBJ2-2|.
TGTGCCAGCAGTCAGGGTATCAAGAACACCGGGGAGCTGTTTTTT
CASSQGIKNTGELFF
>.|TRBV19|TRBJ1-1|.
TGTGCCAGTACTGTACAAGATCAAATGAACACTGAAGCTTTCTTT
CASTVQDQMNTEAFF
>.|TRBV10-3|TRBJ1-2|once
TGTGCCATCAGTGAAGGGAGAGAAGGCCATGGCTACACCTTC
CAISEGREGHGYTF
>.|TRBV7-8|TRBJ2-7|.
TGTGCCAGCAGCTCCTTACTGTACGAGCAGTACTTC
CASSSLLYEQYF
>.|TRBV9|TRBJ2-7|.
TGTGCCAGCAGTGTAGCCGGATTGGGGGAGCAGTACTTC
CASSVAGLGEQYF
>.|TRBV11-2|TRBJ2-1|.
TGTGCCAGCAGCCCTCTAAACTTCTACAATGAGCAGTTCTTC
CASSPLNFYNEQFF